The 15 T cell receptor beta chains presented below share a single source sample, sequenced in a study of blood T cells in healthy people across ages. With a J-beta primer mix and a sample-barcoded 5' primer, a second PCR ran about 6 to 11 cycles. Each CDR3 protein is one row after TCRdb ran MiXCR on the 5' RACE reads. The table lists 1.5 million to 2 million distinct CDR3 sequences, about 50% of them singletons. The sequenced sample was blood. The receptors stem from a middle-aged woman in good health.

The chain uses TRBV7-2 and TRBJ2-5; D call uncertain. From germline, CDR1 is SGHTA and CDR2 FQGNSA. This CDR3 is built from 13 residues. V dropped 2 bases and J dropped 4 bases, with 8 bases sitting between them. CDR3 protein: CASSLPPPETQYF. The CDR3 region has the DNA TGTGCCAGCAGCTTACCCCCCCCAGAGACCCAGTACTTC. Complete variable domain (other parts from reference TRBV7-2 and TRBJ2-5): GAGVSQSPSNKVTEKGKDVELRCDPISGHTALYWYRQSLGQGLEFLIYFQGNSAPDKSGLPSDRFSAERTGGSVSTLTIQRTQQEDSAVYLCASSLPPPETQYFGPGTRLLVL.

The genes are TRBV6-2 or TRBV6-3 and TRBJ1-2; TRBD1 might be the D (6 bases). Deletions cut 5 bases from V and 6 bases from J, with 16 bases between. This CDR3 has 14 amino acids. Germline loops: CDR1 MNHEY, CDR2 SVGEGT. The CDR3 here is CASSRTGFADGYTF. DNA of the CDR3: TGTGCCAGCAGTAGAACAGGGTTTGCGGATGGCTACACCTTC.

This clonotype was recorded at least ten times. As DNA, the CDR3 is TGTGCCAGCAGTTCAGGGGACAATGAGCAGTTCTTC. Translating it yields CASSSGDNEQFF. The chain has TRBV12-3 or TRBV12-4 and TRBJ2-1; TRBD1 might be the D (6 bases). The CDR3 has 12 amino acids. Between the trimmed V and J ends, which lost 4 bases and 5 bases, there was a span of 6 bases.

The chain couples TRBV29-1 to TRBJ2-3; D not resolved. CDR3 length: 13 residues. Germline CDR1 is SQVTM and CDR2 is ANQGSEA. The V and J ends lost 3 bases and 2 bases respectively, with 9 bases between them. The CDR3 DNA follows: TGCAGCGTTGAGAGGCAGGTCACAGATACGCAGTATTTT. Residues: CSVERQVTDTQYF.

This clonotype was counted between two and nine times. The chain employs TRBV20-1 and TRBJ2-5; 7 bases line up with TRBD1. The CDR3 is 15 amino acids. Looked up from germline, CDR1 is DFQATT and CDR2 is SNEGSKA (reference sequence). V lost 1 base and J lost 4; bases outside the gene matches: 9. The CDR3 sequence: CSARARDRLSETQYF. CDR3 nucleotide sequence: TGCAGTGCTAGAGCACGGGACAGACTTTCAGAGACCCAGTACTTC.

The chain joins TRBV14 to TRBJ2-5, with D unclear. The CDR3 is 15 residues long. Germline CDR1 is SGHDN and CDR2 is FVKESK. V was shortened by 1 base and J by 4 bases, with 13 bases between the two germline ends. The CDR3 loop is CASSQGYAVRETQYF. CDR3 nucleotides: TGTGCCAGCAGCCAAGGTTATGCGGTCCGAGAGACCCAGTACTTC.

The chain employs TRBV6-5 and TRBJ1-2; D is ambiguous. Between the trimmed V and J ends, which lost 6 bases and 3 bases, there was a span of 11 bases. The germline V gene encodes CDR1 MNHEY and CDR2 SVGAGI. The CDR3 loop spans 13 amino acids. The CDR3, as DNA: TGTGCCAGCAGGAGTGCGGGAGACTATGGCTACACCTTC. As protein: CASRSAGDYGYTF.

DNA of the CDR3: TGTGCCAGCAGCGTAGATCCCGCGGGGACCTACGAGCAGTACTTC. Its translation: CASSVDPAGTYEQYF. This chain links TRBV9 with TRBJ2-7; a possible D gene is TRBD2 (6 bases). Trimming took 0 bases from V and 2 from J, leaving 12 bases between them. Germline V CDR1 and CDR2: SGDLS, YYNGEE. The CDR3 runs 15 residues. The full variable domain, with the rest looked up from reference TRBV9 and TRBJ2-7, is DSGVTQTPKHLITATGQRVTLRCSPRSGDLSVYWYQQSLDQGLQFLIQYYNGEERAKGNILERFSAQQFPDLHSELNLSSLELGDSALYFCASSVDPAGTYEQYFGPGTRLTVT.

V usage is TRBV5-1 and J usage is TRBJ2-1, with 8 bases identical to TRBD2. Losses at the gene ends were 7 bases for V and 9 bases for J; bases not matched to a gene: 12. The CDR3 totals 14 residues. Germline V gene lookup returns CDR1 SGHRS and CDR2 YFSETQ. In nucleotides, the CDR3 is TGCGCCAGCTCCACCGGCGGGGGGAACATTGAGCAGTTCTTC. Protein product: CASSTGGGNIEQFF. The full variable domain, in which reference TRBV5-1 and TRBJ2-1 provide the parts outside the CDR3, is KAGVTQTPRYLIKTRGQQVTLSCSPISGHRSVSWYQQTPGQGLQFLFEYFSETQRNKGNFPGRFSGRQFSNSRSEMNVSTLELGDSALYLCASSTGGGNIEQFFGPGTRLTVL.

V and J are TRBV20-1 and TRBJ1-5; 8 positions agree with TRBD1. V shed 2 bases and J 1 base; nucleotides not matched to a gene: 4. From germline, CDR1 is DFQATT and CDR2 SNEGSKA (reference sequence). The CDR3 length is 15 residues. DNA of the CDR3: TGCAGTGCTAGAACAGGGGGAGGAAGCAATCAGCCCCAGCATTTT. It translates to CSARTGGGSNQPQHF.

This clonotype showed up just a few times. The chain employs TRBV6-5 and TRBJ2-1; no clear D gene. This CDR3 contains 18 residues. V was pared by 6 bases and J by 0 bases, with 21 bases between. Per germline, CDR1 MNHEY and CDR2 SVGAGI. The DNA of the CDR3 is TGTGCCAGCAGCTTCCTCCTTAGCCGCGGCAACTCCTACAATGAGCAGTTCTTC. Protein product: CASSFLLSRGNSYNEQFF.

This rearrangement joins TRBV11-2 to TRBJ2-4; D ambiguous. CDR1 is SGHAT and CDR2 is FQNNGV in the germline V gene. The CDR3 is 12 residues long. The germline V and J ends were trimmed by 3 bases and 13 bases, with 13 bases remaining between them. CDR3 nucleotides: TGTGCCAGCAGCTTGACCAGATTTGAGCAGTACTTC. Its translation: CASSLTRFEQYF. Looking up the rest from reference TRBV11-2 and TRBJ2-4 gives the full variable domain: EAGVAQSPRYKIIEKRQSVAFWCNPISGHATLYWYQQILGQGPKLLIQFQNNGVVDDSQLPKDRFSAERLKGVDSTLKIQPAKLEDSAVYLCASSLTRFEQYFGAGTRLSVL.

This clonotype was recorded a few times. V gene TRBV12-3 or TRBV12-4 combines with J gene TRBJ2-7; the D gene is possibly TRBD2 (6 bases). The better agreement between TRBJ2-5 and the DNA end casts doubt on the J call. The CDR3 has 14 amino acids. CDR3 bases: TGTGCCAGCAGTACTCTAGCGCTCCAAGAGACCCAGTACTTC. Its translation is CASSTLALQETQYF.

This chain uses TRBV27 with TRBJ1-5; weak D call: TRBD1 (6 bases). The germline CDR1 and CDR2 sequences are MNHEY and SMNVEV (reference sequence). This CDR3 has 16 residues. V lost 5 bases and J 1 base, leaving 15 bases between the germline ends. CDR3 loop: CASSRTQGGSNQPQHF. The CDR3 region has the DNA TGTGCCAGCAGTAGGACACAGGGTGGGAGCAATCAGCCCCAGCATTTT.

The CDR3 region is CASSYEGPYSPLHF. The CDR3 DNA sequence: TGTGCCAGCAGTTACGAGGGGCCATATTCACCCCTCCACTTT. The chain is built from TRBV6-5 and TRBJ1-6; a weak D match, TRBD1 (5 bases). The CDR3 spans 14 residues. Trimming pared 2 bases from V and 8 bases from J, leaving 10 bases between. The germline V gene encodes CDR1 MNHEY and CDR2 SVGAGI.